One T cell receptor (beta chain) is described in this entry. Its specificity is unknown. Germline and junction disagree at one end, which may indicate a read error. Germline assignment: CDR1 LGHNA and CDR2 YNFKEQ. This CDR3 region has 13 residues. The record originates from a study of tumor-infiltrating lymphocytes in primary liver carcinoma. About the research overall: The patients included men and women who were aged 30 to 69 years.

A primer matching the constant region was used to make TCR beta cDNA from 500 to 600 ng of total RNA. Three nested multiplex PCR rounds, a slightly modified ARM-PCR, produced the libraries for TCR beta. Each of the first two PCR rounds ran roughly 9 cycles with TRBV1-TRBV30 forward and C-beta reverse primers. Each CDR3 protein gets one entry after TCRdb re-called the multiplex PCR reads with MiXCR. The sample includes approximately 190,000 distinct CDR3 sequences, just under 85% of them seen just once. Study findings and constraints: Present in all five tumor regions were only about 8-25% of the top clones.

Without any cell sorting, roughly 18-34 mg of bulk tissue yielded co-extracted RNA and DNA. This receptor was taken from a middle-aged man with primary liver carcinoma and hepatitis B virus infection. The rearrangement joins TRBV4-2 to TRBJ2-3; TRBD2 might be the D (5 bases). The sequencing input was tumor tissue from primary liver carcinoma. The CDR3 loop reads CAGSQDQDSREYF. The DNA of the CDR3 is TGTGCCGGCAGTCAAGATCAGGACTCGAGGGAGTATTTT.